The present entry profiles one T cell receptor (beta chain) with its context. What antigen it recognizes has not been identified. The record has no base qualities; no much larger clone is one base away. This sample was included in a study of beta chain features in type 1 diabetes (dated by TCRdb to 2016 to 2018). Regarding the research as a whole: Mean age, gender distribution, total cell number and subset yield were not different between patients and healthy donors. A total of 100 million to 140 million sorted cells were examined across all samples, and the number of cells per subset was strongly correlated with RNA yield. The study compared TCRB repertoires of sorted circulating CD4+ T cell subsets between recently diagnosed type 1 diabetes patients and matched healthy donors. Regulatory and stem cell-like memory subsets were obtained from only 8 patients and roughly 8 healthy donors, while naive and central memory subsets were obtained from all 30 or so donors.

The research as a whole found: Shorter templates might be favored by PCR, yet because patient and control samples were amplified and corrected together, any such skew would affect both groups equally. Because the HLA sub-analyses included only small numbers of individuals, any influence of HLA type on TCRB rearrangement was left unresolved. Naive, central memory and regulatory TCRB repertoires appeared to be more alike among patients than among healthy donors. Because cDNA was sequenced instead of genomic DNA, highly expressing activated cells could be over-represented, though the groups showed no difference in activation or CD3 levels. Type 1 diabetes patients showed a moderate but significant shortening of TCRB CDR3 length in all four CD4+ subsets. At VDJ recombination sites, type 1 diabetes patients had fewer insertions and more deleted nucleotides, which implies abnormalities in thymic rearrangement.

CDR1 is given as SEHNR and CDR2 as FQNEAQ, both from the germline V gene (reference sequence). The junction shows trimming of 4 bases on V and 9 bases on J, and the gene matches do not reach 10 bases of it. CDR3 length: 15 amino acids, cysteine to phenylalanine. The entry retains the CDR3 DNA only, 45 bases that are in frame from base 1. From each donor, a single peripheral blood sample of 100 to 150 mL on average was drawn into heparinised tubes. Naive, central memory, regulatory and stem cell-like memory CD4+ T cells were sorted on a BD FACSAria II using a panel including CD45RO, CCR7, CD25, CD127, CD95 and CD27. Every sorted population had a purity above 98%. PBMCs were isolated immediately by Lymphoprep density gradient centrifugation and stained directly without culture. So that batch effects would be minimized, each experiment stained and sorted samples in pairs, pairing one healthy donor with one patient.

The High Capacity cDNA Reverse Transcription Kit was used to reverse transcribe all of the isolated RNA, meaning that expressed TCRB transcripts were what got sequenced. Deep immunoSEQ sequencing was performed on naive, central memory and regulatory T cell samples, with an average of roughly 4 million total reads per sample. Sorted cells were lysed in RLT buffer and RNA was extracted with DNase-treated RNeasy Micro or Mini kits, depending on cell number. To prevent cross-contamination, each cell subset was processed individually, whereas patient and healthy donor samples were processed jointly. TCRB sequences were amplified from cDNA with the immunoSEQ multiplex PCR, producing 87-bp fragments spanning the CDR3 region. Sequencing of the amplicons was done on the Illumina HiSeq platform. Under the source paper's analysis protocol: Synthetic template baselines were used to correct PCR bias computationally, reads within Hamming distance 2 were collapsed together, and singletons that could not be merged were discarded. By aligning reads against IMGT, V, D and J genes, CDR3 length, and insertions or deletions at six rearrangement sites were assigned. Within each subset, clonotype counts were normalized to sorted cell number, and only after that were true diversity and Gini coefficients computed with the tcR R package. The overlap coefficient, calculated on TCRB nucleotide sequences, was used to measure repertoire sharing. As a proxy for the pre-selection repertoire, out-of-frame TCRB sequences from naive cells were analyzed. The table was pulled from immuneACCESS by TCRdb, which kept in-frame rearrangements only. Such tables lose some clones; where checked, under half of the loss comes from unresolved V genes, and the rest has no known cause. V, J and clone size are taken as reported in that table, and D and trimming were inferred from the DNA itself. In all, the sample holds some 280,000 clones, and approximately 15% of those were seen once. Together, the top ten hold 0.017% of the sample.

This sequence uses TRBV7-9 and TRBJ2-1; 9 middle bases align to TRBD2. The specimen sequenced was naive CD4+ T cells from blood. The cell subset or site label of this sample denotes: true naive CD4+ T cells. The receptor's source is a man in his thirties or forties with type 1 diabetes. The CDR3 amino acid sequence is: CASSYGQREVGEQFF. The sequence in DNA is TGTGCCAGCAGCTACGGCCAGCGGGAGGTCGGTGAGCAGTTCTTC.